These 20 T cell receptor beta chains were sequenced from one sample in a study of human T cells and chemical hapten exposure. Specified time point: patch test 1, 2 weeks after DPC sensitization. The treatment denotes: therapeutic diphenylcyclopropenone sensitization with weekly scalp DPC. TCRdb re-called the RACE reads with MiXCR, one entry per CDR3 protein. This sample has fewer than 400,000 distinct CDR3 sequences; roughly 6.9% occur once, and the top ten carry around 8.2%. The sample in question was whole blood, obtained in connection with sensitization to the hapten diphenylcyclopropenone (DPC). The source is a woman aged 18-35 years with alopecia areata. Some clones in this sample may be carry-over from other donors' samples.

This clonotype was found many times. The chain joins TRBV29-1 to TRBJ2-4, with a tentative D call TRBD1 (6 bases). This CDR3 is 16 amino acids long. Trimming took 7 bases from V and 0 from J, leaving 19 bases between them. Germline-derived CDR1 and CDR2 are SQVTM and ANQGSEA. The CDR3 reads CSARDRQDLAKNIQYF. The CDR3 DNA reads TGCAGCGCCCGAGACAGACAGGACCTAGCCAAAAACATTCAGTACTTC.

The chain joins TRBV6-2 or TRBV6-3 to TRBJ1-5; D is ambiguous. Germline lookup yields CDR1 MNHEY and CDR2 SVGEGT. This CDR3 region has 15 residues. Trimming took 6 bases from V and 1 from J, leaving 13 bases between them. CDR3 coding DNA: TGTGCCAGCAGACGTCGACGGGAAAGCAATCAGCCCCAGCATTTT. Translation: CASRRRRESNQPQHF.

CDR3 sequence reads: CASKDGLNTEAFF. The CDR3 region has the DNA TGTGCCAGCAAAGACGGACTGAACACTGAAGCTTTCTTT. The V and J genes are TRBV7-2 and TRBJ1-1; the D is unclear. This CDR3 has 13 amino acids. Germline CDR1 is SGHTA and CDR2 is FQGNSA. The V end lost 7 bases, the J end lost 0 bases, and 9 bases lay between the germline ends.

This clonotype was counted many times. The genes are TRBV7-6 and TRBJ2-7, with TRBD2 matching 10 bases. J was trimmed by 7 bases and V by 7 bases; bases with no gene match: 7. Per germline, CDR1 SGHVS and CDR2 FNYEAQ. CDR3 length: 13 amino acids. The CDR3 loop reads CASTPASGGEQYF. The CDR3, as DNA: TGTGCCAGCACCCCGGCTAGCGGGGGTGAGCAGTACTTC.

V and J are TRBV7-2 and TRBJ2-3, with D perhaps given as TRBD1 or TRBD2 (5 bases each). Germline CDR1 is SGHTA and CDR2 is FQGNSA. V shed 3 bases and J shed 2 bases, with 9 bases lying between them. The CDR3 has 14 amino acids. CDR3: CASSFVGATDTQYF. The CDR3 nucleotides read TGTGCCAGCAGCTTCGTCGGGGCCACAGATACGCAGTATTTT.

Many counts were recorded for this clonotype. Here the CDR3 reads CASSSARKNTGELFF. As DNA, the CDR3 is TGTGCCAGCAGTTCCGCTAGGAAGAACACCGGGGAGCTGTTTTTT. V gene TRBV14 combines with J gene TRBJ2-2; no clear D gene. Germline assignment: CDR1 SGHDN and CDR2 FVKESK. Trimming cost V 6 bases and J 1 base, with 12 bases left between them. This CDR3 region has 15 residues.

The chain has TRBV25-1 and TRBJ1-1; 7 nucleotides match TRBD1. Germline V gene lookup returns CDR1 MGHDK and CDR2 SYGVNS. The CDR3 consists of 15 residues. After removal of 6 bases from V and 5 bases from J, the junction contained 12 bases not matched to a gene. The CDR3 nucleotides read TGTGCCAGCAGCTTGCCCGACAGGGTAGGAACTGAAGCTTTCTTT. Amino acids: CASSLPDRVGTEAFF.

This clonotype was found a few times. The genes are TRBV25-1 and TRBJ2-1, with 9 nucleotides matching TRBD2. CDR3 length equals 15 residues. Germline-derived CDR1 and CDR2 are MGHDK and SYGVNS. V gave up 4 bases and J gave up 0 bases; unmatched junction bases: 1. CDR3: CASSGGGASYNEQFF. The CDR3 bases are TGTGCCAGCAGTGGCGGGGGGGCCTCCTACAATGAGCAGTTCTTC.

The genes are TRBV12-3 or TRBV12-4 and TRBJ1-4; 8 positions agree with TRBD1. J was trimmed by 2 bases and V by 5 bases; bases with no gene match: 1. This CDR3 region has 14 residues. The CDR3 DNA follows: TGTGCCAGCAGTGGACAGGGCACTAATGAAAAACTGTTTTTT. This encodes CASSGQGTNEKLFF.

This clonotype was seen a few times. The CDR3 region has the DNA TGTGCCAGCAAGAAGGGGTCCTTATCTAACTATGGCTACACCTTC. It codes for CASKKGSLSNYGYTF. This chain uses TRBV6-2 or TRBV6-3 with TRBJ1-2, with D possibly being TRBD1 (5 bases). Trimming left V 7 bases short and J 0 bases short, with 15 bases between. The germline V gene has CDR1 MNHEY and CDR2 SVGEGT. The length of the CDR3 is 15 residues.

This clonotype was seen many times. The chain combines TRBV6-5 with TRBJ2-5, with 11 bases lining up with TRBD2. Germline CDR1 is MNHEY and CDR2 is SVGAGI. Trimming at V came to 5 bases and at J to 7 bases, leaving 9 bases not matched to a gene. The CDR3 consists of 15 residues. Written as DNA, the CDR3 is TGTGCCAGCAGTCCACTAGCGGGGGTCGGTACGACCCAGTACTTC. Translated: CASSPLAGVGTTQYF.

This chain uses TRBV7-9 with TRBJ2-1; maybe TRBD1 (6 bases). V was shortened by 5 bases and J by 9 bases, with 17 bases between the two germline ends. This CDR3 contains 14 residues. The germline V gene encodes CDR1 SEHNR and CDR2 FQNEAQ (reference sequence). CDR3 sequence (DNA): TGTGCCAGCAGCCAAACACAGGGAAGTGGTGAGCAGTTCTTC. It translates to CASSQTQGSGEQFF. The whole variable domain, remainder taken from reference TRBV7-9 and TRBJ2-1, is DTGVSQNPRHKITKRGQNVTFRCDPISEHNRLYWYRQTLGQGPEFLTYFQNEAQLEKSRLLSDRFSAERPKGSFSTLEIQRTEQGDSAMYLCASSQTQGSGEQFFGPGTRLTVL.

This clonotype has a count of ten or more. This chain uses TRBV28 with TRBJ1-2, with a weak D call TRBD1 (6 bases). Germline CDR1 reads MDHEN; CDR2 reads SYDVKM. V lost 5 bases and J lost 8, with 24 bases in between. The CDR3 extends over 16 amino acids. The CDR3 loop is CASSHITGQKLRGYTF. As DNA, the CDR3 is TGTGCCAGCAGTCACATAACGGGACAAAAGTTGCGCGGCTACACCTTC.

The rearrangement links TRBV7-6 to TRBJ2-7; D is unclear. V was clipped by 2 bases and J by 5 bases, with 10 bases between them. The V gene's germline CDR1 is SGHVS and CDR2 FNYEAQ. This CDR3 contains 13 residues. The CDR3 bases are TGTGCCAGCAGCTTACACCCCGCCCACGAGCAGTACTTC. It specifies CASSLHPAHEQYF.

In its sample, this clonotype was seen many times. The chain employs TRBV24-1 and TRBJ2-3; 9 bases agree with TRBD1. Germline V lookup: CDR1 KGHDR, CDR2 SFDVKD. V shed 10 bases, J shed 3 bases, and the junction held 4 bases outside the gene matches. CDR3 length equals 13 residues. DNA of the CDR3: TGTGCCACGGAAGGACAGGGGACAGATACGCAGTATTTT. Translation gives CATEGQGTDTQYF.

The V gene is TRBV6-5, the J gene TRBJ1-1, with a possible D match to TRBD1 (6 bases). With 6 bases removed from V and 11 bases from J, the gap between germline ends came to 22 bases. This CDR3 has 14 residues. From germline, CDR1 is MNHEY and CDR2 SVGAGI. The CDR3 DNA is TGTGCCAGCAGGATGGACAGTTCAGATTGGAGCGCTTTCTTT. Translation: CASRMDSSDWSAFF.

The sample holds many counts of this clonotype. The gene calls are TRBV12-3 or TRBV12-4 and TRBJ2-2; weak D call: TRBD1 (6 bases). Trimming pared 5 bases from V and 2 bases from J, leaving 12 bases between. The length of the CDR3 is 15 residues. The CDR3 region has the DNA TGTGCCAGCAGTCCTCAGGGGTTCAACACCGGGGAGCTGTTTTTT. Translated: CASSPQGFNTGELFF.

At least ten counts were recorded for this clonotype. This chain joins TRBV12-3 or TRBV12-4 and TRBJ1-2, with 9 bases matching TRBD1. The CDR3 is 14 residues long. Trimming removed 8 bases from V and 8 bases from J; junction bases left unmatched: 12. The CDR3 loop is CASVFSGTGPGYTF. The CDR3 nucleotides read TGTGCCAGCGTATTTTCAGGGACAGGGCCCGGCTACACCTTC.

This clonotype was picked up many times. The rearrangement links TRBV5-8 to TRBJ2-3; TRBD1 aligns across 8 bases. Germline V gene sequence: CDR1 SGHTS, CDR2 YDEGEE. This CDR3 region has 16 residues. The V segment lost 5 bases and the J segment 6 bases; nucleotides outside the gene matches: 14. CDR3 DNA sequence: TGTGCCAGCAGTTTTAACCTGGACAGGGCCATCGATACGCAGTATTTT. This sequence encodes CASSFNLDRAIDTQYF.

This clonotype occurred a few times. CDR3 sequence reads: CASSQGQGAREQYF. CDR3 sequence (DNA): TGTGCCAGCAGCCAAGGTCAGGGGGCAAGGGAGCAGTACTTC. The chain joins TRBV3-1 to TRBJ2-7; 8 bases line up with TRBD1. CDR3 size: 14 residues. V was pared by 1 base and J by 7 bases, with 6 bases of the junction left unmatched. CDR1 and CDR2 (germline): LGHDT, YNNKEL (reference sequence).